This T cell receptor (beta chain) was obtained from a study of blood T cell repertoires in COVID-19. Overall study: COVID-19 samples, acute and convalescent, were from the United States, Italy and Spain. PBMCs, B-cell-depleted T cells, or T cells provided the cDNA or gDNA that made up the material.

The CDR3 extends over 15 amino acids. V trimming: 6 bases; J trimming: 5 bases; junction bases outside the gene matches: 6. Germline CDR1 is SNHLY and CDR2 is FYNNEI. Original processing methods: Estimation of nucleated cell counts was performed using reference gene primer amplification. Only in-frame clones appear in the TCRdb table, and some are missing; sequencing was by immunoSEQ multiplex PCR. That table is the source of V, J and clone size, and D and trimming were worked out from the DNA. The sample shows approximately 190,000 clones, 80% to 85% of them seen only once. This sequence was found in a woman between 35 and 50 years old with acute or convalescent COVID-19. Sequenced sample: peripheral blood. The rearrangement uses TRBV2 and TRBJ2-2; 10 nucleotides agree with TRBD2. The CDR3 is CASSGAGGLTGELFF. In nucleotides, the CDR3 is TGTGCCAGCAGCGGAGCGGGGGGGTTGACCGGGGAGCTGTTTTTT.